One sample yielded the 9 T cell receptor beta chains listed below, sequenced in a study of cytotoxic CD8 clonotypes in ibrutinib-treated CLL. The method was immunoSEQ multiplex PCR; TCRdb's version includes in-frame clones alone and lacks a portion of them. This table holds some 76,000 clones, roughly 80% found once. The input for sequencing was PBMCs, taken after 24 months of ibrutinib treatment. These receptors were taken from a human donor with chronic lymphocytic leukemia.

The table lists this clone with a count of one. V and J are TRBV2 and TRBJ2-5; D unresolved. Germline values: CDR1 SNHLY, CDR2 FYNNEI. The CDR3 loop spans 13 amino acids. V lost 6 bases and J lost 0, with 8 bases in between. CDR3 in amino acids: CASRVGYQETQYF. DNA for the CDR3: TGTGCCAGCAGAGTTGGTTACCAAGAGACCCAGTACTTC.

The chain uses TRBV5-5 and TRBJ2-7; the match to TRBD2 covers 11 bases. This CDR3 comprises 14 residues. V lost 4 bases, J lost 6 bases, and 6 bases stayed unmatched. Germline V gene lookup returns CDR1 SGHKS and CDR2 YYEKEE (reference sequence). The CDR3 DNA sequence: TGTGCCAGCAGCCTTAGCGGGAGGGCCGGCGAGCAGTACTTC. It codes for CASSLSGRAGEQYF.

This chain connects TRBV2 to TRBJ1-1; unclear D gene. Germline V lookup: CDR1 SNHLY, CDR2 FYNNEI. The germline V and J ends were trimmed by 3 bases and 4 bases, with 15 bases remaining between them. The length of the CDR3 is 15 residues. This CDR3 reads CASSDYRDGGTEAFF. CDR3 DNA sequence: TGTGCCAGCAGTGATTATAGGGATGGTGGCACTGAAGCTTTCTTT.

This chain connects TRBV10-3 to TRBJ2-1; 7 nucleotides align to TRBD1. In germline, CDR1 is ENHRY, CDR2 SYGVKD. This CDR3 is built from 14 residues. The V segment lost 6 bases and the J segment 6 bases; nucleotides outside the gene matches: 8. The CDR3 reads CAISDRAAGNEQFF. In nucleotides, the CDR3 is TGTGCCATCAGCGACAGGGCAGCAGGCAATGAGCAGTTCTTC.

The chain has TRBV2 and TRBJ1-1, with D perhaps matching TRBD1 (5 bases). The CDR3 spans 13 residues. Germline values: CDR1 SNHLY, CDR2 FYNNEI. Deletions cut 7 bases from V and 4 bases from J, with 13 bases between. CDR3 protein: CASTRDFVTEAFF. The CDR3 coding sequence is TGTGCCAGCACTAGGGACTTCGTCACTGAAGCTTTCTTT.

This chain connects TRBV10-3 to TRBJ2-2; 8 bases match TRBD2. Germline loops: CDR1 ENHRY, CDR2 SYGVKD. The CDR3 totals 15 residues. V trimming: 1 base; J trimming: 6 bases; junction bases outside the gene matches: 4. CDR3 bases: TGTGCCATCAGTGAGTTGACGGGAGGGTCCGGGGAGCTGTTTTTT. It is translated as CAISELTGGSGELFF.

The chain employs TRBV28 and TRBJ2-7, with unresolved D. CDR3 length: 14 amino acids. Trimming left V 5 bases short and J 3 bases short, with 14 bases between. Germline loops: CDR1 MDHEN, CDR2 SYDVKM. The CDR3 protein is CASSPLRELYEQYF. The CDR3 DNA follows: TGTGCCAGCAGTCCTCTTAGGGAACTCTACGAGCAGTACTTC.

This chain uses TRBV6-5 with TRBJ2-1, with TRBD2 matching 10 bases. Germline CDR1 MNHEY, CDR2 SVGAGI. This CDR3 region has 14 residues. J gave up 9 bases and V 4 bases, and 6 bases lay outside the gene matches. The CDR3 sequence: CASSSSGRAREQFF. The CDR3 DNA sequence: TGTGCCAGCAGTTCGAGCGGGAGGGCCCGTGAGCAGTTCTTC.

J is TRBJ2-7 and V is TRBV9; tentatively, D is TRBD1 (6 bases). CDR1 and CDR2 (germline): SGDLS, YYNGEE. The CDR3 runs 15 residues. V was shortened by 0 bases and J by 0 bases, with 10 bases between the two germline ends. The CDR3 loop reads CASSVEDSYSYEQYF. For the CDR3, the DNA is TGTGCCAGCAGCGTAGAGGACAGTTACTCCTACGAGCAGTACTTC.